One sample yielded the 21 T cell receptor beta chains listed below, sequenced in a study of T cells in Graves' hyperthyroidism and ophthalmopathy. It was RNA transcripts that yielded the amplified TCR beta CDR3 regions. First-round RT-PCR with HTBI primers amplified the TCR CDR3 region. Via MiXCR, TCRdb re-called the multiplex PCR reads, giving one row per CDR3 protein. The sample carries over 250,000 distinct CDR3 sequences, 17% recorded once. Sequenced material: blood. The receptor set was obtained from a woman aged 55-70 years with Graves' ophthalmopathy.

This clonotype has just a few counts. J is TRBJ2-1 and V is TRBV5-1, with 13 bases fitting TRBD2. The germline V gene encodes CDR1 SGHRS and CDR2 YFSETQ. The CDR3 loop spans 17 amino acids. V lost 4 bases and J lost 1; bases outside the gene matches: 5. CDR3 protein: CASSPGLAGVSYNEQFF. CDR3 DNA sequence: TGCGCCAGCAGCCCTGGACTAGCGGGAGTTTCCTACAATGAGCAGTTCTTC.

The chain joins TRBV6-1 to TRBJ2-7, with TRBD1 matching 7 bases. The V gene end was trimmed by 1 base and the J gene end by 3 bases; junction bases not matched to a gene: 6. Germline CDR1 is MNHNS and CDR2 is SASEGT. The length of the CDR3 is 15 residues. CDR3 coding DNA: TGTGCCAGCAGTGAAGTGACAGGGAGATTCTACGAGCAGTACTTC. Translated, it gives CASSEVTGRFYEQYF.

Turning to this clonotype: One end of the junction varies from germline; a read error may be responsible. The chain couples TRBV7-9 to TRBJ2-3; D may be TRBD1 or TRBD2 (5 bases each). This CDR3 region has 16 residues. Germline lookup yields CDR1 SEHNR and CDR2 FQNEAQ (reference sequence). In DNA form, the CDR3 reads TGTGCCAGCAGCTTAGCGGGCCCAGGGAGCACAAATACGCAGTATTTT. It is translated as CASSLAGPGSTNTQYF.

There are many counts of this clonotype. The chain carries TRBV20-1 and TRBJ2-7, with TRBD2 matching 7 bases. V lost 5 bases to trimming and J lost 0 bases; unmatched junction nucleotides: 7. The CDR3 loop spans 14 amino acids. Germline CDR1 reads DFQATT; CDR2 reads SNEGSKA (reference sequence). The CDR3 bases are TGCAGTGCTTTACTAGCGTTAAGCTCCTACGAGCAGTACTTC. Amino acids: CSALLALSSYEQYF.

This sequence joins TRBV7-9 and TRBJ2-2, with D uncertain. CDR1 is SEHNR, CDR2 FQNEAQ, per germline (reference sequence). This CDR3 has 13 amino acids. The ends were cut back, 10 bases at V and 0 bases at J, with 9 bases in the middle. As DNA, the CDR3 is TGTGCCACCTGGCAGACGAACACCGGGGAGCTGTTTTTT. The encoded protein is CATWQTNTGELFF.

This clonotype was seen at least ten times. This rearrangement joins TRBV24-1 to TRBJ1-4; the D is unclear. Trimming took off 3 bases at V and 5 bases at J, with 3 bases between the two ends. Germline V lookup: CDR1 KGHDR, CDR2 SFDVKD. The CDR3 runs 12 residues. The CDR3 loop is CATSDPNEKLFF. As DNA, the CDR3 is TGTGCCACCAGTGATCCGAATGAAAAACTGTTTTTT.

This clonotype was seen more than once but under ten times. CDR3 sequence: CSASLDIIPSGNTIYF. CDR3 sequence (DNA): TGCAGTGCCTCATTGGACATCATCCCCTCTGGAAACACCATATATTTT. J is TRBJ1-3 and V is TRBV20-1; D might be TRBD1 (5 bases). Trimming removed 6 bases from V and 0 bases from J, with 18 bases in between. The CDR3 is made up of 16 amino acids. Germline lookup yields CDR1 DFQATT and CDR2 SNEGSKA (reference sequence).

The V call is TRBV7-2, the J call TRBJ1-6; unclear D gene. The CDR3 consists of 12 residues. The V end lost 3 bases, the J end lost 6 bases, and 3 bases lay between the germline ends. Germline loops: CDR1 SGHTA, CDR2 FQGNSA. The CDR3 region is CASSFFNSPLHF. CDR3 nucleotide sequence: TGTGCCAGCAGCTTCTTTAATTCACCCCTCCACTTT.

This clonotype has ten or more counts. The CDR3 DNA reads as TGTGCCAGCAGTTTAATCTCTACTAGAAGCAATGAGCAGTTCTTC. This translates into CASSLISTRSNEQFF. J is TRBJ2-1 and V is TRBV28; a possible D gene is TRBD2 (5 bases). V was clipped by 2 bases and J by 6 bases, with 14 bases between them. Germline loops: CDR1 MDHEN, CDR2 SYDVKM. This CDR3 spans 15 amino acids.

This clonotype was counted ten times or more. V gene TRBV7-9 combines with J gene TRBJ2-3; TRBD2 matches at 10 bases. The CDR3 loop spans 16 amino acids. V lost 2 bases, J lost 4 bases, and 6 bases stayed unmatched. CDR1 is SEHNR and CDR2 is FQNEAQ in the germline V gene (reference sequence). The CDR3 reads CASSLYASGSPDTQYF. DNA of the CDR3: TGTGCCAGCAGCTTATATGCTAGCGGGAGCCCAGATACGCAGTATTTT.

This clonotype showed up just a few times. This chain links TRBV6-2 or TRBV6-3 with TRBJ1-6; tentatively, D is TRBD1 (5 bases). V was shortened by 6 bases and J by 5 bases, with 11 bases between the two germline ends. CDR3 length equals 14 residues. The germline V gene encodes CDR1 MNHEY and CDR2 SVGEGT. Here the CDR3 reads CASRWTRDNSPLHF. DNA of the CDR3: TGTGCCAGCAGATGGACCAGGGATAATTCACCCCTCCACTTT.

The table lists this clonotype with many counts. The V gene is TRBV27, the J gene TRBJ2-7; a weak D match, TRBD1 (6 bases). Germline V gene lookup returns CDR1 MNHEY and CDR2 SMNVEV (reference sequence). With 5 bases removed from V and 2 bases from J, the gap between germline ends came to 16 bases. This CDR3 region has 15 residues. DNA for the CDR3: TGTGCCAGCAGTCCGGACGGGACAATGCCCTACGAGCAGTACTTC. It specifies CASSPDGTMPYEQYF.

Regarding this clonotype: A clone one base away is much larger, so this may be a read error. No conserved phenylalanine or tryptophan is present at the end of the CDR3, so a read error is the likely explanation. This chain links TRBV5-1 with TRBJ1-6; D is uncertain. CDR1 and CDR2 (germline): SGHRS, YFSETQ. The CDR3 totals 15 residues. V was pared by 0 bases and J by 2 bases, with 6 bases between. The CDR3 is CASSLELPYNSPLHL. The CDR3 DNA reads as TGCGCCAGCAGCTTGGAGCTACCCTATAATTCACCCCTCCACCTT.

This clonotype showed up many times. V gene TRBV28 combines with J gene TRBJ1-6; D unresolved. CDR1 MDHEN and CDR2 SYDVKM come from the germline V gene. There are 14 residues in the CDR3. Trimming left V 2 bases short and J 8 bases short, with 10 bases between. The CDR3 coding sequence is TGTGCCAGCAGTTTAAGGACGCTCCATTCACCCCTCCACTTT. Its protein product is CASSLRTLHSPLHF.

This clonotype occurred many times. The genes are TRBV28 and TRBJ2-1; D is uncertain. The CDR3 is made up of 15 amino acids. Trimming pared 5 bases from V and 0 bases from J, leaving 11 bases between. Per germline, CDR1 MDHEN and CDR2 SYDVKM. CDR3 DNA sequence: TGTGCCAGCAGTCCCACAGTTCCCTCCTACAATGAGCAGTTCTTC. Translation: CASSPTVPSYNEQFF.

The gene calls are TRBV4-1 and TRBJ1-5; 7 bases are shared with TRBD1. Germline V gene lookup returns CDR1 MGHRA and CDR2 YSYEKL. V lost 4 bases, J lost 6 bases, and 9 bases stayed unmatched. The CDR3 is made up of 15 amino acids. CDR3 residues: CASSLVLSGGQPQHF. The DNA of the CDR3 is TGCGCCAGCAGCCTTGTGCTATCAGGGGGTCAGCCCCAGCATTTT.

This chain joins TRBV18 and TRBJ2-3, with 7 bases matching TRBD2. Germline assignment: CDR1 KGHSH and CDR2 LQKENI. V was pared by 3 bases and J by 6 bases, with 6 bases of the junction left unmatched. There are 14 residues in the CDR3. CDR3 sequence: CASSPAGDRDTQYF. For the CDR3, the DNA is TGTGCCAGCTCACCGGCGGGAGATAGGGATACGCAGTATTTT.

This clonotype came up a few times. This sequence joins TRBV18 and TRBJ2-5, with 7 bases matching TRBD2. Germline V gene lookup returns CDR1 KGHSH and CDR2 LQKENI. Trimming removed 4 bases from V and 2 bases from J; junction bases left unmatched: 7. The CDR3 has 15 amino acids. The chain's CDR3 is CASSQSRTRQETQYF. The CDR3 DNA is TGTGCCAGCTCACAAAGTCGGACTAGACAAGAGACCCAGTACTTC.

In its sample, this clonotype was seen many times. V gene TRBV12-3 or TRBV12-4 combines with J gene TRBJ1-3; possibly TRBD1 for D (5 bases). Trimming left V 5 bases short and J 8 bases short, with 10 bases between. There are 12 residues in the CDR3. The CDR3 loop reads CASSLRDHTIYF. In DNA form, the CDR3 reads TGTGCCAGCAGTCTCAGGGACCACACCATATATTTT.

This clonotype has more than one count but fewer than ten. The rearrangement links TRBV13 to TRBJ1-2; D not certain. V dropped 3 bases and J dropped 3 bases, with 20 bases sitting between them. Per germline, CDR1 PRHDT and CDR2 FYEKMQ (reference sequence). The CDR3 covers 17 residues. This CDR3 is CASSFRTPPTRDYGYTF. CDR3 nucleotide sequence: TGTGCCAGCAGCTTCAGAACCCCCCCGACGCGCGACTATGGCTACACCTTC.

The rearrangement uses TRBV20-1 and TRBJ1-2; D is unresolved. The CDR3 has 15 residues. The V and J ends lost 1 base and 3 bases respectively, with 15 bases between them. Germline V gives CDR1 DFQATT, CDR2 SNEGSKA (reference sequence). The CDR3 spells CSARGDQQNYYGYTF. CDR3 coding DNA: TGCAGTGCTAGAGGAGATCAACAGAACTACTATGGCTACACCTTC.